This T cell receptor (beta chain) was sequenced for a study of identifying expanded T cells in peripheral blood. During the collection period, no donor immune events like infections were recorded. This table comes from immunoSEQ multiplex PCR, and its TCRdb copy is limited to in-frame clones, with some not included. Here the sample spans about 130,000 clones, approximately 86% being singletons. Trimming removed 2 bases from V and 1 base from J, with 6 bases in between. This CDR3 is built from 13 residues. CDR1 is ENHRY, CDR2 SYGVKD, per germline. This sequence originates from a person aged 18 to 70 in good health. This rearrangement joins TRBV10-3 to TRBJ2-7, with D possibly TRBD2 on 5 matching bases. The material sequenced was blood. This CDR3 is CAISEPGSYEQYF. The CDR3 DNA follows: TGTGCCATCAGTGAGCCGGGGTCCTACGAGCAGTACTTC.